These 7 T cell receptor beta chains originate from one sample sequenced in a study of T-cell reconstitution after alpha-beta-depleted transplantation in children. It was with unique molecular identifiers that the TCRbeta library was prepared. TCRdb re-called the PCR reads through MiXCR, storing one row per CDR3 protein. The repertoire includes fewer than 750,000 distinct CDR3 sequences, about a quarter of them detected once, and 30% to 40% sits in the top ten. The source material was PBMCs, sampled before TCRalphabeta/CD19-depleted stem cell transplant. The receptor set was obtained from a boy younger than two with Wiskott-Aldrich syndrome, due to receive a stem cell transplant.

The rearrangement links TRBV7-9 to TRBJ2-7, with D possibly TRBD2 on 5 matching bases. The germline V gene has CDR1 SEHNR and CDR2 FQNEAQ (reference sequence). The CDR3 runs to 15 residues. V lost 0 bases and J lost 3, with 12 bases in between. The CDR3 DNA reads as TGTGCCAGCAGCTTAGCGGTCGGGATCCTCTACGAGCAGTACTTC. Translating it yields CASSLAVGILYEQYF.

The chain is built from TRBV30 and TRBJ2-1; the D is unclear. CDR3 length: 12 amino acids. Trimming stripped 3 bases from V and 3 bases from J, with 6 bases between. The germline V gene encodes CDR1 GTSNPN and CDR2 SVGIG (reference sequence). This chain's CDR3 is CAWRLVYNEQFF. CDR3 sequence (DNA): TGTGCCTGGAGGCTCGTCTACAATGAGCAGTTCTTC.

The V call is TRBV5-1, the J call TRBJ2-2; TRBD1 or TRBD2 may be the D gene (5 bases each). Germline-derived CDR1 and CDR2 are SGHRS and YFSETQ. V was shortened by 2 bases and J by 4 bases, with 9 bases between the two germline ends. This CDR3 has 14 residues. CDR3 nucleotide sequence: TGCGCCAGCAGCTTCGGGGCAAGCACCGGGGAGCTGTTTTTT. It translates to CASSFGASTGELFF.

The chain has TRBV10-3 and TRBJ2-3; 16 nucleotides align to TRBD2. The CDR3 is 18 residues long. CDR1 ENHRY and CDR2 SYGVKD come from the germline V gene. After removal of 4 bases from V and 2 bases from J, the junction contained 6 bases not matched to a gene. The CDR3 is CAISAKGLAGGNTDTQYF. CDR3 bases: TGTGCCATCAGTGCCAAGGGACTAGCGGGAGGGAACACAGATACGCAGTATTTT.

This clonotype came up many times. CDR3 protein: CASSLFSQGEQFF. As DNA, the CDR3 is TGCGCCAGCAGCTTGTTTTCCCAGGGTGAGCAGTTCTTC. The J gene is TRBJ2-1, the V gene TRBV5-1; D possibly corresponds to TRBD1 (5 bases). Per germline, CDR1 SGHRS and CDR2 YFSETQ. The V and J ends lost 1 base and 9 bases respectively, with 11 bases between them. The CDR3 totals 13 residues.

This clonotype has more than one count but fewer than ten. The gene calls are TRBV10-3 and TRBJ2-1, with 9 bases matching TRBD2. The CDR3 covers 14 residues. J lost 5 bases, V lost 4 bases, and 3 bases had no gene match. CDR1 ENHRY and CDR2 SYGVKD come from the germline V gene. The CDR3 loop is CAISVAGGDNEQFF. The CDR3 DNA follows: TGTGCCATCAGTGTTGCGGGAGGGGACAATGAGCAGTTCTTC.

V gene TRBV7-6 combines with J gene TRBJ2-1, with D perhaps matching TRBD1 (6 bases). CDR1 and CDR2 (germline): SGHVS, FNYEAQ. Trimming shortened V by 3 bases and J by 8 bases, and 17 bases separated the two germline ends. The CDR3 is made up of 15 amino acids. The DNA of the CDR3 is TGTGCCAGCAGCTTCTCCCAACAGGGTTTGGATGAGCAGTTCTTC. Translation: CASSFSQQGLDEQFF.